One and the same sample provided the 22 T cell receptor beta chains below, sequenced in a study of shared clonotypes between healthy human individuals. The data were produced by immunoSEQ multiplex PCR, yet TCRdb's version contains in-frame clones alone and is incomplete. In the table there are fewer than 1 million clones, 90% to 98% of which are singletons. CD45RO-negative, CCR7-positively selected cells formed the naive CD8 fraction, excluding terminally differentiated effector memory CD45RA+ cells. The sequencing sample was made of naive CD8+ T cells sorted from blood. These receptors all stem from a man aged 25-45 years in good health.

CDR3: CASSVGEGPGYTF. DNA for the CDR3: TGTGCCAGCAGCGTAGGAGAAGGGCCTGGCTACACCTTC. V usage is TRBV9 and J usage is TRBJ1-2; D is uncertain. Looked up from germline, CDR1 is SGDLS and CDR2 is YYNGEE. V lost 0 bases to trimming and J lost 7 bases, with 10 bases between them. This CDR3 has 13 amino acids.

This sequence joins TRBV27 and TRBJ1-4; a possible D gene is TRBD1 (5 bases). The CDR3 consists of 15 residues. From germline, CDR1 is MNHEY and CDR2 SMNVEV (reference sequence). The ends were cut back, 6 bases at V and 8 bases at J, with 19 bases in the middle. CDR3 region: CASSRHQGAEEKLFF. The CDR3 DNA reads TGTGCCAGCAGCCGCCACCAGGGCGCGGAGGAAAAACTGTTTTTT.

The chain joins TRBV7-2 to TRBJ1-1; 10 positions agree with TRBD1. Germline V gives CDR1 SGHTA, CDR2 FQGNSA. With V trimmed by 4 bases and J by 6 bases, 8 bases remained unmatched. There are 15 residues in the CDR3. The DNA for the CDR3 is TGTGCCAGCAGCTCAATCCGGGACAGGGGCCCTGAAGCTTTCTTT. Amino acid sequence: CASSSIRDRGPEAFF.

The chain couples TRBV30 to TRBJ2-3; D possibly corresponds to TRBD1 (5 bases). V was trimmed by 3 bases and J by 1 base, leaving 14 bases between them. Germline V gene data show CDR1 as GTSNPN and CDR2 as SVGIG (reference sequence). This CDR3 region has 15 residues. The CDR3 DNA reads as TGTGCCTGGAGCGCTGACAGCCTCGGCACAGATACGCAGTATTTT. It codes for CAWSADSLGTDTQYF.

This chain joins TRBV5-1 and TRBJ1-2; the D is unclear. V dropped 4 bases and J dropped 2 bases, with 12 bases sitting between them. Germline lookup yields CDR1 SGHRS and CDR2 YFSETQ. CDR3 length: 14 residues. CDR3: CASSDPTGNYGYTF. The CDR3 DNA follows: TGCGCCAGCAGCGACCCTACGGGAAACTATGGCTACACCTTC.

The chain joins TRBV7-9 to TRBJ1-2; D gene ambiguous. CDR1 SEHNR and CDR2 FQNEAQ come from the germline V gene (reference sequence). Trimming left V 5 bases short and J 2 bases short, with 18 bases between. This CDR3 spans 16 amino acids. CDR3 DNA: TGTGCCAGCAGCATATATCTAAAGGAGGAAAACTATGGCTACACCTTC. Protein: CASSIYLKEENYGYTF.

The V and J genes are TRBV11-2 and TRBJ2-7; 8 bases are shared with TRBD2. CDR3 length: 16 residues. V lost 4 bases to trimming and J lost 1 base; unmatched junction nucleotides: 9. The V gene's germline CDR1 is SGHAT and CDR2 FQNNGV. The CDR3 spells CASSSGSGSPSYEQYF. CDR3 DNA: TGTGCCAGCAGCTCAGGAAGCGGGAGCCCATCCTACGAGCAGTACTTC.

Written as DNA, the CDR3 is TGTGCCAGCAGGGGGGTCTCCTCCTACGAGCAGTACTTC. Amino acid sequence: CASRGVSSYEQYF. V and J are TRBV6-1 and TRBJ2-7; D possibly matches TRBD1 or TRBD2 (5 bases each). CDR1 is MNHNS and CDR2 is SASEGT in the germline V gene. CDR3 length: 13 residues. Between the trimmed V and J ends, which lost 6 bases and 0 bases, there was a span of 9 bases.

The J gene is TRBJ2-5, the V gene TRBV27, with 7 nucleotides matching TRBD1. V shed 4 bases and J 2 bases; nucleotides not matched to a gene: 4. Germline assignment: CDR1 MNHEY and CDR2 SMNVEV (reference sequence). The CDR3 runs 14 residues. The CDR3 DNA sequence: TGTGCCAGCAGTTCCCGACAGGGACAAGAGACCCAGTACTTC. It is translated as CASSSRQGQETQYF.

The genes are TRBV7-8 and TRBJ2-5; 7 bases match TRBD2. Germline V gives CDR1 SGHVS, CDR2 FQNEAQ. Trimming took 5 bases from V and 7 from J; bases not matched to a gene: 1. The CDR3 covers 11 residues. The CDR3 DNA sequence: TGTGCCAGCAGCCCGGGGGGGACCCAGTACTTC. It codes for CASSPGGTQYF. The variable domain in full, with the rest retrieved from reference TRBV7-8 and TRBJ2-5, is GAGVSQSPRYKVAKRGQDVALRCDPISGHVSLFWYQQALGQGPEFLTYFQNEAQLDKSGLPSDRFFAERPEGSVSTLKIQRTQQEDSAVYLCASSPGGTQYFGPGTRLLVL.

In its sample, this clone was seen a few times. The chain uses TRBV5-1 and TRBJ2-7; TRBD2 is a possible D gene (6 bases). V was trimmed by 1 base and J by 3 bases, leaving 14 bases between them. The CDR3 runs 15 residues. CDR1 is SGHRS and CDR2 is YFSETQ in the germline V gene. CDR3 sequence: CASSLPEEGNYEQYF. In DNA form, the CDR3 reads TGCGCCAGCAGCTTGCCTGAGGAGGGAAACTACGAGCAGTACTTC.

The genes are TRBV5-4 and TRBJ2-7; TRBD2 agrees at 8 bases. The CDR3 covers 13 residues. With V trimmed by 4 bases and J by 7 bases, 7 bases remained unmatched. Germline CDR1 and CDR2: SGHNT and YYREEE (reference sequence). The CDR3 DNA reads as TGTGCCAGCAGCCTCGGGAGGGCCTGGGAGCAGTACTTC. Its protein is CASSLGRAWEQYF. Supplemented by reference TRBV5-4 and TRBJ2-7, the full variable domain reads ETGVTQSPTHLIKTRGQQVTLRCSSQSGHNTVSWYQQALGQGPQFIFQYYREEENGRGNFPPRFSGLQFPNYSSELNVNALELDDSALYLCASSLGRAWEQYFGPGTRLTVT.

The chain has TRBV21-1 and TRBJ2-2; the table calls TRBD1, which could not be checked here. TRBV21-1 is noted as a pseudogene. CDR3 length: 15 residues. The CDR3 region has the DNA TGTGCCAGCAGCAACAGGGGGCAATGTGCCGGGGAGCTGTTTTTT. Its translation is CASSNRGQCAGELFF.

This chain uses TRBV27 with TRBJ1-4; D remains ambiguous. Germline V gene lookup returns CDR1 MNHEY and CDR2 SMNVEV (reference sequence). This CDR3 is built from 15 residues. The germline V and J ends were trimmed by 2 bases and 8 bases, with 15 bases remaining between them. Written as DNA, the CDR3 is TGTGCCAGCAGTTTACTTTACGGTGGTACCGAAAAACTGTTTTTT. Protein: CASSLLYGGTEKLFF.

V and J are TRBV18 and TRBJ2-7; D possibly corresponds to TRBD1 (6 bases). Trimming stripped 6 bases from V and 2 bases from J, with 14 bases between. The CDR3 covers 14 residues. CDR1 and CDR2 (germline): KGHSH, LQKENI. CDR3 sequence reads: CASSPRDKPYEQYF. CDR3 DNA sequence: TGTGCCAGCTCCCCAAGGGACAAACCCTACGAGCAGTACTTC. The full variable domain, rest sourced from reference TRBV18 and TRBJ2-7, is NAGVMQNPRHLVRRRGQEARLRCSPMKGHSHVYWYRQLPEEGLKFMVYLQKENIIDESGMPKERFSAEFPKEGPSILRIQQVVRGDSAAYFCASSPRDKPYEQYFGPGTRLTVT.

This clone was found once. The chain uses TRBV13 and TRBJ2-5; 15 bases are a match to TRBD2. Germline assignment: CDR1 PRHDT and CDR2 FYEKMQ (reference sequence). The V and J ends lost 5 bases and 4 bases, in that order; junction bases with no gene match: 5. The CDR3 is 16 residues long. The CDR3 sequence: CASSPGLAGGRETQYF. In nucleotides, the CDR3 is TGTGCCAGCAGCCCCGGACTAGCGGGAGGGCGAGAGACCCAGTACTTC.

This chain connects TRBV7-2 to TRBJ2-7; 7 positions agree with TRBD1. After removal of 5 bases from V and 3 bases from J, the junction contained 4 bases not matched to a gene. CDR3 length: 13 residues. Germline CDR1 SGHTA, CDR2 FQGNSA. The CDR3 loop is CASSPDRYYEQYF. DNA of the CDR3: TGTGCCAGCAGCCCGGACAGGTACTACGAGCAGTACTTC.

V usage is TRBV7-9 and J usage is TRBJ2-4, with TRBD1 identical over 9 bases. J was trimmed by 6 bases and V by 6 bases; bases with no gene match: 12. This CDR3 is 16 amino acids long. Germline assignment: CDR1 SEHNR and CDR2 FQNEAQ (reference sequence). CDR3 coding DNA: TGTGCCAGCAGTAAGGGACAGGGCTTACCTTCAAACATTCAGTACTTC. This translates into CASSKGQGLPSNIQYF.

Comments on this clone: The same CDR3 arises from other DNA sequences in this sample as well. The chain couples TRBV5-1 to TRBJ2-3; D is possibly TRBD1 (6 bases). The CDR3 has 15 residues. V lost 0 bases and J 0 bases, leaving 8 bases between the germline ends. Germline CDR1 SGHRS, CDR2 YFSETQ. The CDR3 DNA follows: TGCGCCAGCAGCTTGGGACAGGCTAGCACAGATACGCAGTATTTT. Its translation: CASSLGQASTDTQYF.

Written as DNA, the CDR3 is TGTGCCAGCAGCTTACCAAGGGGAGCGGGAGAGGTCCACGAGCAGTACTTC. Its protein product is CASSLPRGAGEVHEQYF. The chain recombines TRBV7-9 with TRBJ2-7; 8 bases match TRBD2. CDR1 and CDR2 from the germline V gene are SEHNR and FQNEAQ (reference sequence). The V gene end was trimmed by 2 bases and the J gene end by 5 bases; junction bases not matched to a gene: 14. This CDR3 contains 17 residues. Looking up the rest from reference TRBV7-9 and TRBJ2-7 gives the full variable domain: DTGVSQNPRHKITKRGQNVTFRCDPISEHNRLYWYRQTLGQGPEFLTYFQNEAQLEKSRLLSDRFSAERPKGSFSTLEIQRTEQGDSAMYLCASSLPRGAGEVHEQYFGPGTRLTVT.

The chain combines TRBV5-1 with TRBJ2-2; possibly TRBD2 for D (6 bases). The CDR3 consists of 16 residues. Germline-derived CDR1 and CDR2 are SGHRS and YFSETQ. V lost 4 bases and J 7 bases, leaving 20 bases between the germline ends. CDR3 sequence reads: CASSPSWLGGHGELFF. The DNA for the CDR3 is TGCGCCAGCAGCCCCTCCTGGCTGGGGGGTCACGGGGAGCTGTTTTTT.

The chain has TRBV18 and TRBJ1-3; D is undetermined. This CDR3 has 15 residues. Germline CDR1 and CDR2: KGHSH and LQKENI. V was shortened by 2 bases and J by 0 bases, with 8 bases between the two germline ends. CDR3 residues: CASSPGSNSGNTIYF. The CDR3 region has the DNA TGTGCCAGCTCACCAGGGTCAAACTCTGGAAACACCATATATTTT.